The rows below give T cell receptor beta chains drawn from one sample of a study of cytomegalovirus exposure and HLA in healthy donors. Libraries were prepared by immunoSEQ multiplex PCR; TCRdb keeps only in-frame clonotypes and omits some of them. The table shows about 240,000 clones, with more than 75% occurring only once. What was sequenced was PBMCs. The receptors shown here come from a man aged 18-30 years in good health and CMV-seronegative. Both conserved end residues are part of each CDR3. Each record gives: J gene, D gene, clone size, V gene, CDR3 DNA, CDR3 protein. D genes are given only for firm matches. A clone size is listed for some rows: how often the clone was seen (once, few, many), or a class if it is expanded.

j_call: TRBJ2-7; d_call: TRBD2; clone_size: NA; v_call: TRBV7-2; cdr3_nt: TGTGCCAGCAGCTTAGAGGGCACTAGCGGGGCCTACGAGCAGTACTTC; cdr3_aa: CASSLEGTSGAYEQYF
j_call: TRBJ2-7; d_call: TRBD2; clone_size: NA; v_call: TRBV15; cdr3_nt: TGTGCCACCAGCAGAGAGGGCGGGGGGGCCGAGCAGTACTTC; cdr3_aa: CATSREGGGAEQYF
j_call: TRBJ1-5; d_call: NA; clone_size: NA; v_call: TRBV6-5; cdr3_nt: TGTGCCAGCAGTTATTCCGGGGGTGGGCCCCAGCATTTT; cdr3_aa: CASSYSGGGPQHF
j_call: TRBJ2-7; d_call: NA; clone_size: NA; v_call: TRBV6-5; cdr3_nt: TGTGCCAGCAGTCCCAGCCTGCGAGGGCTCTACGAGCAGTACTTC; cdr3_aa: CASSPSLRGLYEQYF
j_call: TRBJ2-7; d_call: TRBD1; clone_size: once; v_call: TRBV18; cdr3_nt: TGTGCCAGCTCGGGACAGGGGGCATCCGAGCAGTACTTC; cdr3_aa: CASSGQGASEQYF
j_call: TRBJ1-2; d_call: TRBD1; clone_size: NA; v_call: TRBV5-1; cdr3_nt: TGCGCCAGCAGCCCCGGACAGGGGCTGGATGGCTACACCTTC; cdr3_aa: CASSPGQGLDGYTF
j_call: TRBJ1-5; d_call: NA; clone_size: NA; v_call: TRBV4-3; cdr3_nt: TGCGCCAGCAGCCTCGACAAAAGCAATCAGCCCCAGCATTTT; cdr3_aa: CASSLDKSNQPQHF
j_call: TRBJ1-2; d_call: NA; clone_size: NA; v_call: TRBV5-1; cdr3_nt: TGCGCCAGCAGCTTCGGGGTAATTAACTATGGCTACACCTTC; cdr3_aa: CASSFGVINYGYTF
j_call: TRBJ1-4; d_call: TRBD1; clone_size: few; v_call: TRBV7-9; cdr3_nt: TGTGCCAGCAGCGCCGGACAGGTTGAAAAACTGTTTTTT; cdr3_aa: CASSAGQVEKLFF
j_call: TRBJ2-1; d_call: TRBD1; clone_size: NA; v_call: TRBV5-6; cdr3_nt: TGTGCCAGCAACCTCCGGGACAGGAGTTACAATGAGCAGTTCTTC; cdr3_aa: CASNLRDRSYNEQFF
j_call: TRBJ2-2; d_call: TRBD1; clone_size: once; v_call: TRBV19; cdr3_nt: TGTGCCAGTAGTATAGTGGGACAGTTCACCGGGGAGCTGTTTTTT; cdr3_aa: CASSIVGQFTGELFF
j_call: TRBJ2-3; d_call: TRBD2; clone_size: NA; v_call: TRBV29-1; cdr3_nt: TGCAGCGACATACTAGCGGGGGGGAGCACAGATACGCAGTATTTT; cdr3_aa: CSDILAGGSTDTQYF
j_call: TRBJ2-1; d_call: NA; clone_size: NA; v_call: TRBV21-1; cdr3_nt: TGTGCCAGCAGCATCTTTACCGCGGGGGTCTCCTACAATGAGCAGTTCTTC; cdr3_aa: CASSIFTAGVSYNEQFF
j_call: TRBJ2-2; d_call: NA; clone_size: NA; v_call: TRBV9; cdr3_nt: TGTGCCAGCGGCAGGGGCGCTAACACCGGGGAGCTGTTTTTT; cdr3_aa: CASGRGANTGELFF
j_call: TRBJ2-7; d_call: TRBD1; clone_size: few; v_call: TRBV5-5; cdr3_nt: TGTGCCAGCAGTAAGACAGGGGGGGACTACGAGCAGTACTTC; cdr3_aa: CASSKTGGDYEQYF